This TCR beta chain appears in the sequencing data of a study of T cells expressing NK-cell markers. Study background: Cells sorted as CD3+CD56+NKG2C+, CD3+CD56+NKG2C- and CD3+CD56-NKG2C+ T cells supplied the TCR beta repertoires.

This CDR3 spans 16 amino acids. Germline CDR1 and CDR2: MDHEN and SYDVKM. The TCR beta cDNA came from 5'RACE template switching with UMIs. TCRdb reanalyzed the 5' RACE reads, giving one entry per CDR3 protein sequence and no DNA. This table lists 350,000 to 450,000 distinct CDR3 sequences. Concerning this clonotype itself: Antigen unknown.

Whole-study findings and limits: It remained uncertain whether the expanded NKG2C+ T cell clones were specific for HCMV antigens. Dominant NKG2C+ clonotypes made up roughly 1.0-7.5% of CD8+ T cells in roughly 6 donors.

This TCR was recovered from a man between 18 and 69 years old in good health. The chain couples TRBV28 to TRBJ2-1; TCRdb's D gene call, TRBD2, goes unchecked for lack of DNA. The source material was blood T cells: a sorted CD56 or NKG2C T cell subset, CD4+ or CD8+ T cells, or bulk PBMC T cells (not recorded which). The chain's CDR3 is CASSLTASGGYNEQFF.